This is a list of T cell receptor beta chains from one sample in a study of post-analysis software for immune sequencing data. TCRdb passed the PCR reads through MiXCR, listing each CDR3 protein once. The data show hundreds of thousands of distinct CDR3 sequences, 55% to 60% seen once. Sequencing was performed on blood. The receptor source for this set is a girl aged 2-10 years with multiple sclerosis. Both conserved end residues are part of each CDR3. D genes are given only for firm matches. Only part of the rows carry a size: once, few, many, or a class if the clone is expanded.

TRBV14	-	TRBJ1-2	-	TGTGCCAGCAGCCAGCAGGACAACTATGGCTACACCTTC	CASSQQDNYGYTF
TRBV20-1	few	TRBJ1-1	-	TGCAGTGCGGAAAACGCCAGGGGCATGAACACTGAAGCTTTCTTT	CSAENARGMNTEAFF
TRBV4-2	-	TRBJ2-7	TRBD2	TGTGCCAGCAGCCAAGAAGGGGGGCTAGCGGGGTTCTCCTACGAGCAGTACTTC	CASSQEGGLAGFSYEQYF
TRBV11-1	-	TRBJ2-7	-	TGTGCCAGCAGCTTAAGTCTCGCTTCCTACGAGCAGTACTTC	CASSLSLASYEQYF
TRBV4-2	-	TRBJ2-3	-	TGTGCCAGCAGCCAAGCTGGCCAACCACATACGCAGTATTTT	CASSQAGQPHTQYF
TRBV12-3/TRBV12-4	-	TRBJ2-3	-	TGTGCCAGCAGTTTCCTATTGTCAGGGCACACAGATACGCAGTATTTT	CASSFLLSGHTDTQYF
TRBV6-5	few	TRBJ1-1	-	TGTGCCAGCAGTAAATACGACCCAGGGGAGGGCACTGAAGCTTTCTTT	CASSKYDPGEGTEAFF
TRBV12-3/TRBV12-4	-	TRBJ2-3	TRBD2	TGTGCCAGCAGCTCTTCCCTTCTTTTAGCGGGGGGGAGCACAGATACGCAGTATTTT	CASSSSLLLAGGSTDTQYF
TRBV15	-	TRBJ2-7	-	TGTGCCACCAGACGGGACCGCGCCTACGAGCAGTACTTC	CATRRDRAYEQYF
TRBV10-2	-	TRBJ2-7	-	TGCGCCAGCAGCCGGGACTTCCACCCGTACTTC	CASSRDFHPYF
TRBV5-1	-	TRBJ2-1	TRBD2	TGCGCCAGCAGCTTGGTACTAGCGGGAGGGCCGAATGAGCAGTTCTTC	CASSLVLAGGPNEQFF
TRBV20-1	-	TRBJ2-3	TRBD1	TGCAGTGCTATCTCCGGGACAGGGACAACAGATACGCAGTATTTT	CSAISGTGTTDTQYF
TRBV5-1	-	TRBJ2-5	-	TGCGCCAGCAGCTTGGATGGGACACAAGAGCGGACCCAGTACTTC	CASSLDGTQERTQYF
TRBV20-1	-	TRBJ2-7	TRBD1	TGCAGTGCTGGACAGGGGGCGGGGGCCTACGAGCAGTACTTC	CSAGQGAGAYEQYF
TRBV6-5	-	TRBJ2-7	-	TGTGCCAGCAGTTACGAATCGGTCTACCCCTACGAGCAGTACTTC	CASSYESVYPYEQYF
TRBV5-1	-	TRBJ1-1	-	TGCGCCAGCAGCTTGGCCCGAGGGCGGACTGAAGCTTTCTTT	CASSLARGRTEAFF
TRBV7-2	-	TRBJ1-6	-	TGTGCCAGCAGCTTAGCGTCGGCAGTAAATTCACCCCTCCACTTT	CASSLASAVNSPLHF
TRBV7-2	few	TRBJ2-5	-	TGTGCCAGCAGCTTAAATTCTGGCAGAGAAGAGACCCAGTACTTC	CASSLNSGREETQYF
TRBV7-2	-	TRBJ2-7	-	TGTGCCAGCAGCTCCTTCCCGACAGATTCCTACGAGCAGTACTTC	CASSSFPTDSYEQYF
TRBV4-1	-	TRBJ2-1	-	TGCGCCAGCAGCCAAGATCACGGGACGTACAATGAGCAGTTCTTC	CASSQDHGTYNEQFF
TRBV25-1	few	TRBJ2-3	-	TGTGCCAGCAGTCAAGGGCACACAGATACGCAGTATTTT	CASSQGHTDTQYF
TRBV12-3/TRBV12-4	few	TRBJ1-1	TRBD1	TGTGCCAGCAGCTTGACAGGGGCGACTGAAGCTTTCTTT	CASSLTGATEAFF
TRBV5-6	-	TRBJ2-1	TRBD1	TGTGCCAGCAGCTTGTCCGGGACAGGGGGCTGGAATGAGCAGTTCTTC	CASSLSGTGGWNEQFF
TRBV20-1	-	TRBJ2-1	TRBD1	TGCAGTGCCCGGGACAGGGTGAATCCAAATGAGCAGTTCTTC	CSARDRVNPNEQFF
TRBV3-1	-	TRBJ1-6	-	TGTGCCAGCAGCATAGGGGAGGGTAATTCACCCCTCCACTTT	CASSIGEGNSPLHF
TRBV27	-	TRBJ1-2	TRBD1	TGTGCCAGCAGCCTGACAGGGGGCGTCTCAGTAGCCTATGGCTACACCTTC	CASSLTGGVSVAYGYTF
TRBV6-6	-	TRBJ2-7	-	TGTGCCAGCAGTGACCGGGGTAAAGGCGAGCAGTACTTC	CASSDRGKGEQYF
TRBV5-1	few	TRBJ1-1	-	TGCGCCAGCAGCTTGGCCCCCGTGTGGAACACTGAAGCTTTCTTT	CASSLAPVWNTEAFF
TRBV30	-	TRBJ2-1	TRBD2	TGTGCCCGGAGTACCCGGGCGGGAGATTCCTACAATGAGCAGTTCTTC	CARSTRAGDSYNEQFF
TRBV20-1	-	TRBJ2-7	TRBD1	TGCAGTGCTGGCACAGGGGGCAACGAGCAGTACTTC	CSAGTGGNEQYF
TRBV11-2	few	TRBJ2-5	TRBD2	TGTGCCAGCAGCTTAGATCCCTGGACTAGCGCCAGACAAGAGACCCAGTACTTC	CASSLDPWTSARQETQYF
TRBV7-2	-	TRBJ2-4	TRBD2	TGTGCCAGCAGTCACCTAGCGGGGCTAGCCAAAAACATTCAGTACTTC	CASSHLAGLAKNIQYF
TRBV11-1	-	TRBJ2-7	TRBD1	TGTGCCAGCAGCTTAAAACACAGGGGCCACGAGCAGTACTTC	CASSLKHRGHEQYF
TRBV11-2	-	TRBJ2-1	TRBD1	TGTGCCAGCAGCTTAAGCGGACAGGGAGTCAATGAGCAGTTCTTC	CASSLSGQGVNEQFF
TRBV20-1	-	TRBJ2-1	TRBD2	TGCAGTGCTAGAGACGGGACTAGCCCCTACAATGAGCAGTTCTTC	CSARDGTSPYNEQFF
TRBV11-3	-	TRBJ2-1	-	TGTGCCAGCAGCACCGGACAGATTTCCAGTGAGCAGTTCTTC	CASSTGQISSEQFF